The present T cell receptor beta chain was sequenced within a study of Tregs in tolerant kidney transplant recipients. Points from the study as a whole: Biological reproducibility was not directly addressed in this study.

A word on this clone: Its antigen is not known.

The CDR3 spans 13 residues. J was trimmed by 10 bases and V by 6 bases; bases with no gene match: 8. CDR1 SGHNT and CDR2 YYREEE come from the germline V gene (reference sequence). Data came from immunoSEQ multiplex PCR; TCRdb stores just in-frame clones and leaves some out. The sample includes around 75,000 clones, roughly nine tenths of them seen just once. The specimen comprised CD4+ T cells from blood, sampled before the transplant. The receptor was derived from a human donor who received a combined kidney and bone marrow transplant. V is TRBV5-4 and J is TRBJ2-1; TRBD1 matches 9 bases. The CDR3 DNA is TGTGCCAGCACCTACAGGGGGCGCTCCGAGCAGTTCTTC. This sequence encodes CASTYRGRSEQFF.